The 25 T cell receptor beta chains in this list originate from one sample, sequenced in a study of blood T cell repertoires in COVID-19 (dated by TCRdb to 2019 to 2021). Library method: the immunoSEQ multiplex PCR assay. Not all clones reach the TCRdb copy of this immuneACCESS table, which keeps in-frame sequences only. Checked studies attribute under half of the gap to unresolved V genes and leave the rest unexplained. This sample comprises some 330,000 clones, roughly 86% of them detected only once. The ten largest clones take up 1.9% of the sample. Specimen: PBMCs or T cells enriched from blood (not recorded which). Receptor source: a man aged 40-49 years in a cohort exposed to, infected with or recovered from COVID-19 (not recorded which).

A word on this clone: Other DNA sequences from this sample encode an identical CDR3 as well. The rearrangement links TRBV7-3 to TRBJ2-3, with 10 nucleotides matching TRBD2. V lost 5 bases to trimming and J lost 0 bases; unmatched junction nucleotides: 2. The CDR3 loop spans 15 amino acids. CDR1 and CDR2 (germline): SGHTA, FQGTGA. CDR3 in amino acids: CASSPGLASTDTQYF. The CDR3 nucleotides read TGTGCCAGCAGCCCGGGACTAGCGAGCACAGATACGCAGTATTTT.

This clone was observed a single time. The chain uses TRBV28 and TRBJ2-7; unclear D gene. CDR3 length: 13 amino acids. Looked up from germline, CDR1 is MDHEN and CDR2 is SYDVKM. The V end was cut by 2 bases, the J end by 0 bases, with 5 bases between. CDR3 loop: CASSLVSSYEQYF. Written as DNA, the CDR3 is TGTGCCAGCAGTTTAGTGAGCTCCTACGAGCAGTACTTC.

This clone was counted a single time. This rearrangement joins TRBV5-1 to TRBJ2-7, with 8 bases identical to TRBD2. V shed 3 bases and J 5 bases; nucleotides not matched to a gene: 10. The CDR3 is made up of 15 amino acids. Looked up from germline, CDR1 is SGHRS and CDR2 is YFSETQ. The CDR3 is CASSSISGSLDEQYF. The CDR3 DNA follows: TGCGCCAGCAGCTCAATAAGCGGGAGTCTCGACGAGCAGTACTTC. The complete variable domain, with remaining parts taken from reference TRBV5-1 and TRBJ2-7, reads KAGVTQTPRYLIKTRGQQVTLSCSPISGHRSVSWYQQTPGQGLQFLFEYFSETQRNKGNFPGRFSGRQFSNSRSEMNVSTLELGDSALYLCASSSISGSLDEQYFGPGTRLTVT.

V is TRBV11-2 and J is TRBJ2-7; 12 bases map to TRBD2. The J segment lost 5 bases and the V segment lost 3 bases, leaving 8 bases of the junction unmatched. CDR1 SGHAT and CDR2 FQNNGV come from the germline V gene. The length of the CDR3 is 16 residues. The CDR3 loop reads CASSFLRLAGAHEQYF. DNA of the CDR3: TGTGCCAGCAGCTTCCTTCGACTAGCGGGAGCCCACGAGCAGTACTTC.

The V gene is TRBV27, the J gene TRBJ2-1; D uncertain. The ends were cut back, 5 bases at V and 0 bases at J, with 5 bases in the middle. There are 13 residues in the CDR3. The germline CDR1 and CDR2 sequences are MNHEY and SMNVEV (reference sequence). CDR3 bases: TGTGCCAGCAGTACAAGCTCCTACAATGAGCAGTTCTTC. As protein: CASSTSSYNEQFF.

V is TRBV28 and J is TRBJ1-2; 8 bases fit TRBD1. V trimming: 3 bases; J trimming: 7 bases; junction bases outside the gene matches: 4. CDR3 size: 13 residues. Germline V CDR1 and CDR2: MDHEN, SYDVKM. CDR3 bases: TGTGCCAGCAGTTTTCAGGGGGCCTTTGGCTACACCTTC. It encodes CASSFQGAFGYTF.

The chain joins TRBV2 to TRBJ2-7; no clear D. V gave up 6 bases and J gave up 4 bases, with 10 bases separating them. The CDR3 extends over 12 amino acids. The V gene's germline CDR1 is SNHLY and CDR2 FYNNEI. The CDR3 DNA reads as TGTGCCAGCAGCGCCGGAGAATACGAGCAGTACTTC. As protein: CASSAGEYEQYF.

The V call is TRBV20-1, the J call TRBJ2-1; TRBD1 matches 7 bases. J gave up 8 bases and V 3 bases, and 7 bases lay outside the gene matches. Germline loops: CDR1 DFQATT, CDR2 SNEGSKA (reference sequence). The CDR3 consists of 13 residues. The CDR3 is CSASIRGRDEQFF. The CDR3 DNA follows: TGCAGTGCTAGTATTAGGGGGCGCGATGAGCAGTTCTTC.

The chain combines TRBV11-2 with TRBJ2-2; possibly TRBD1 for D (5 bases). The CDR3 has 15 amino acids. The germline CDR1 and CDR2 sequences are SGHAT and FQNNGV. The V end lost 5 bases, the J end lost 0 bases, and 10 bases lay between the germline ends. The CDR3 region has the DNA TGTGCCAGCAGCCCAGGGCTCACGAACACCGGGGAGCTGTTTTTT. Protein product: CASSPGLTNTGELFF.

The gene calls are TRBV7-9 and TRBJ1-1; perhaps TRBD1 as D (5 bases). V lost 4 bases and J lost 5, with 11 bases in between. CDR3 length: 13 residues. Germline V gives CDR1 SEHNR, CDR2 FQNEAQ (reference sequence). Written as DNA, the CDR3 is TGTGCCAGCAGCTCCAACGGGGGTACTGAAGCTTTCTTT. Protein sequence: CASSSNGGTEAFF.

The chain links TRBV28 to TRBJ2-2; 11 nucleotides line up with TRBD1. CDR1 is MDHEN and CDR2 is SYDVKM in the germline V gene. V lost 5 bases, J lost 6 bases, and 5 bases stayed unmatched. The CDR3 runs 15 residues. This CDR3 is CASSRGTGGPGELFF. The CDR3 DNA sequence: TGTGCCAGCAGTCGTGGGACAGGGGGTCCCGGGGAGCTGTTTTTT. The full variable domain, its missing parts supplied by reference TRBV28 and TRBJ2-2, is DVKVTQSSRYLVKRTGEKVFLECVQDMDHENMFWYRQDPGLGLRLIYFSYDVKMKEKGDIPEGYSVSREKKERFSLILESASTNQTSMYLCASSRGTGGPGELFFGEGSRLTVL.

The gene calls are TRBV7-9 and TRBJ1-2; possible D gene TRBD1, 6 bases. Trimming took off 5 bases at V and 6 bases at J, with 19 bases between the two ends. Per the germline V gene, CDR1 is SEHNR and CDR2 is FQNEAQ (reference sequence). CDR3 length: 15 residues. The CDR3 loop is CASSLGSLRQDGYTF. CDR3 sequence (DNA): TGTGCCAGCAGCCTCGGGTCACTAAGACAGGATGGCTACACCTTC.

This clone came up once. The CDR3 spells CASGQGWVETQYF. Here the CDR3 DNA reads TGTGCCAGTGGACAGGGGTGGGTAGAGACCCAGTACTTC. The chain recombines TRBV19 with TRBJ2-5, with 9 bases lining up with TRBD1. This CDR3 is 13 amino acids long. Germline CDR1 LNHDA, CDR2 SQIVND (reference sequence). V gave up 8 bases and J gave up 4 bases; unmatched junction bases: 5. Full variable domain (outside the CDR3, taken from reference TRBV19 and TRBJ2-5): DGGITQSPKYLFRKEGQNVTLSCEQNLNHDAMYWYRQDPGQGLRLIYYSQIVNDFQKGDIAEGYSVSREKKESFPLTVTSAQKNPTAFYLCASGQGWVETQYFGPGTRLLVL.

The CDR3 protein is CASSVGAGGPTGELFF. The CDR3, as DNA: TGTGCCAGCAGCGTAGGTGCGGGAGGGCCCACCGGGGAGCTGTTTTTT. The chain recombines TRBV9 with TRBJ2-2; 9 bases fit TRBD2. The CDR3 totals 16 residues. Germline CDR1 SGDLS, CDR2 YYNGEE. V shed 0 bases and J 4 bases; nucleotides not matched to a gene: 4.

With regard to this clone: This CDR3 is also generated by other DNA sequences in the sample. The CDR3 nucleotides read TGTGCCAGCAGTTTATCCGGGACTAGCGGGAGGAATGAGCAGTTCTTC. Translation: CASSLSGTSGRNEQFF. The genes are TRBV28 and TRBJ2-1; TRBD2 agrees at 15 bases. The CDR3 runs to 16 residues. The junction had 2 bases not matched to a gene; V was cut back by 1 base and J by 7 bases. Germline assignment: CDR1 MDHEN and CDR2 SYDVKM.

The chain's CDR3 is CASSHISVLSGNTIYF. The CDR3 region has the DNA TGCGCCAGCAGTCATATTAGCGTGCTCTCTGGAAACACCATATATTTT. The chain is built from TRBV23-1 and TRBJ1-3, with unresolved D. TRBV23-1 qualifies as an ORF whose function is uncertain. The V end was cut by 3 bases, the J end by 0 bases, with 12 bases between. The CDR3 loop spans 16 amino acids.

The chain recombines TRBV7-9 with TRBJ2-1; weak D call: TRBD2 (6 bases). V lost 5 bases to trimming and J lost 4 bases, with 15 bases between them. The CDR3 is 15 amino acids. The germline gives CDR1 SEHNR, CDR2 FQNEAQ (reference sequence). As DNA, the CDR3 is TGTGCCAGCAGCAGCCGGGACTCATCGTACAATGAGCAGTTCTTC. It translates to CASSSRDSSYNEQFF. The full variable domain, in which reference TRBV7-9 and TRBJ2-1 provide the parts outside the CDR3, is DTGVSQNPRHKITKRGQNVTFRCDPISEHNRLYWYRQTLGQGPEFLTYFQNEAQLEKSRLLSDRFSAERPKGSFSTLEIQRTEQGDSAMYLCASSSRDSSYNEQFFGPGTRLTVL.

This clone was seen once. The V gene is TRBV27, the J gene TRBJ2-7; D is possibly TRBD2 (5 bases). The germline V gene encodes CDR1 MNHEY and CDR2 SMNVEV (reference sequence). Trimming cost V 4 bases and J 12 bases, with 19 bases left between them. CDR3 size: 13 residues. The CDR3 sequence: CASSSGFAGGMYF. Written as DNA, the CDR3 is TGTGCCAGCAGTTCGGGCTTCGCGGGTGGGATGTACTTC.

V and J are TRBV27 and TRBJ1-1, with 11 positions matching TRBD1. The CDR3 covers 14 residues. J was trimmed by 9 bases and V by 6 bases; bases with no gene match: 9. The germline gives CDR1 MNHEY, CDR2 SMNVEV (reference sequence). The CDR3 sequence is CASSRGQGGGKAFF. DNA of the CDR3: TGTGCCAGCAGCCGGGGACAGGGGGGAGGGAAAGCTTTCTTT.

The chain recombines TRBV30 with TRBJ1-5, with D maybe TRBD1 (5 bases). Germline assignment: CDR1 GTSNPN and CDR2 SVGIG (reference sequence). The CDR3 is 15 residues long. The V gene lost 0 bases and the J gene lost 2 bases, with 11 bases spanning the gap. Here the CDR3 DNA reads TGTGCCTGGAGTGTAGCTGGCAGGGGCAATCAGCCCCAGCATTTT. It is translated as CAWSVAGRGNQPQHF.

The chain carries TRBV29-1 and TRBJ2-3, with TRBD2 matching over 10 bases. J gave up 5 bases and V 7 bases, and 9 bases lay outside the gene matches. The CDR3 is 14 residues long. CDR1 is SQVTM and CDR2 is ANQGSEA in the germline V gene. The CDR3 DNA reads TGCAGCGCTTCTCTAGCGGGAGCTCAAGATACGCAGTATTTT. It codes for CSASLAGAQDTQYF.

This chain uses TRBV5-6 with TRBJ1-4, with D perhaps TRBD1 (6 bases). The CDR3 covers 15 residues. Looked up from germline, CDR1 is SGHDT and CDR2 is YYEEEE. V was cut by 0 bases and J by 3 bases, with 9 bases left in between. CDR3 coding DNA: TGTGCCAGCAGCTTGGTGACAGGCGCTAATGAAAAACTGTTTTTT. This codes for CASSLVTGANEKLFF.

J is TRBJ1-1 and V is TRBV6-5; 7 positions match TRBD1. CDR3 length equals 15 residues. Looked up from germline, CDR1 is MNHEY and CDR2 is SVGAGI. V lost 7 bases to trimming and J lost 7 bases; unmatched junction nucleotides: 15. CDR3 nucleotides: TGTGCCAGCAAGATTGCGGGGACAGCGGTAGGTGAAGCTTTCTTT. It is translated as CASKIAGTAVGEAFF.

Note on this clone: Sequence at one end of the junction differs from germline and may be a read error. The chain is built from TRBV10-1 and TRBJ2-7; D is perhaps TRBD2 (5 bases). The CDR3 has 14 residues. Germline V gene lookup returns CDR1 WNHNN and CDR2 SYGVQD (reference sequence). The CDR3 bases are TGCGCCAGCAGCGCCGGAGGTAGCTCCCACGAGCAGTACTTC. It translates to CASSAGGSSHEQYF.

The count of this clone is one. The chain joins TRBV10-3 to TRBJ1-4; a weak D match, TRBD1 (6 bases). CDR1 and CDR2 (germline): ENHRY, SYGVKD. V lost 0 bases to trimming and J lost 4 bases, with 9 bases between them. The CDR3 runs 15 residues. The CDR3 spells CAISESTGLNEKLFF. CDR3 bases: TGTGCCATCAGTGAGTCTACAGGGCTTAATGAAAAACTGTTTTTT.